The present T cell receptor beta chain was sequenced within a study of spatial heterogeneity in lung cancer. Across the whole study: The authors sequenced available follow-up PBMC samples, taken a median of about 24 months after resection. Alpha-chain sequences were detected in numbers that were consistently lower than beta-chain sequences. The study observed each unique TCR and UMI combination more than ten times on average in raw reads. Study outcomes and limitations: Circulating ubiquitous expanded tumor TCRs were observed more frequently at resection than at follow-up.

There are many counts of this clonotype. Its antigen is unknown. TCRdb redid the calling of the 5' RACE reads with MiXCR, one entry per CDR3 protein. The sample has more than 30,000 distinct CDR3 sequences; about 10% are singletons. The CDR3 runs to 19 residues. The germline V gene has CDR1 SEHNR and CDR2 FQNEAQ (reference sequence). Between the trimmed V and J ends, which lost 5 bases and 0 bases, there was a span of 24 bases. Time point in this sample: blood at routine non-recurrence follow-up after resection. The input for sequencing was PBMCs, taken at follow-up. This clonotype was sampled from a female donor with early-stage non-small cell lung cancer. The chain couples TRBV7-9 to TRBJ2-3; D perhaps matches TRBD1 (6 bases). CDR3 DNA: TGTGCCAGCAGCCCAGCAGGGGCAGTCGTCCGCGGGAGCACAGATACGCAGTATTTT. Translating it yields CASSPAGAVVRGSTDTQYF.